This T cell receptor (beta chain) was sequenced during a study of blood T cell repertoires in COVID-19. V dropped 5 bases and J dropped 7 bases, with 14 bases sitting between them. CDR3 length: 13 amino acids. Germline V CDR1 and CDR2: SGHTA, FQGTGA. Individuals aged about 18 to 100 years were recruited from around 22 US areas. TCRdb's table, derived via immunoSEQ multiplex PCR, lists solely in-frame clones and lacks some. The table has some 250,000 clones, 91% seen once. This clonotype originated in a human donor in a cohort exposed to, infected with or recovered from COVID-19 (not recorded which). The donor label of this sample is uncertain. Sequencing input: PBMCs or T cells enriched from blood (not recorded which). The chain recombines TRBV7-3 with TRBJ1-1, with a weak D call TRBD1 (6 bases). The CDR3 loop is CASSLLQGSEAFF. As DNA, the CDR3 is TGTGCCAGCAGCCTACTACAGGGAAGTGAAGCTTTCTTT.